These T cell receptor beta chains were read from a single sample in a study of graft-versus-host responses after intestinal transplantation. Profiling relied on immunoSEQ multiplex PCR, and the TCRdb table lists in-frame clones only, not all of them. Of around 39,000 clones in the sample, about nine tenths were seen once. Material: PBMCs, obtained about 270 days after transplant. The origin of the receptors is a human patient who received an intestinal transplant, so some T cells may come from the graft donor. The CDR3 runs from the conserved cysteine through the conserved F or W. The order of the fields is clone size, V gene, J gene, D gene, CDR3 length, CDR3 DNA, CDR3 protein. The D gene is left open where the match is weak. Clone size is stated in some rows and not others, as once, few, many or a class when expanded.

>-|TRBV27|TRBJ1-1|-|17
TGTGCCAGCAGTTATGAATGGGGTGGGGGAATGGTTACTGAAGCTTTCTTT
CASSYEWGGGMVTEAFF
>-|TRBV10-3|TRBJ2-2|-|15
TGTGCCATCAGTGAAGGGCGGGCAAACACCGGGGAGCTGTTTTTT
CAISEGRANTGELFF
>-|TRBV11-3|TRBJ2-2|-|16
TGTGCCAGCAGCTTATCGGCACAGGTGAACACCGGGGAGCTGTTTTTT
CASSLSAQVNTGELFF
>-|TRBV27|TRBJ2-1|TRBD2|14
TGTGCCAGCAGTTTAGCGGGGGGGCAGTATGAGCAGTTCTTC
CASSLAGGQYEQFF
>-|TRBV27|TRBJ1-1|-|15
TGTGCCAGCAGCCCCTCGCGGGGGATGAACACTGAAGCTTTCTTT
CASSPSRGMNTEAFF
>-|TRBV19|TRBJ1-1|-|14
TGTGCCAGTAGTATAGAGTTTCTGAACACTGAAGCTTTCTTT
CASSIEFLNTEAFF
>-|TRBV5-1|TRBJ2-1|TRBD1|15
TGCGCCAGCAGTTCGCGAGACAGGGGCCGAGGAGAGCAGTTCTTC
CASSSRDRGRGEQFF
>-|TRBV5-1|TRBJ2-1|TRBD1|14
TGCGCCAGCAGCCAACTGACAGGGCACAATGAGCAGTTCTTC
CASSQLTGHNEQFF
>-|TRBV19|TRBJ1-1|-|11
TGTGCCAGTAGTATAGGCACTGAAGCTTTCTTT
CASSIGTEAFF
>-|TRBV6-5|TRBJ2-1|-|16
TGTGCCAGCAGTTACTCCCTAACCCCCCGACACAATGAGCAGTTCTTC
CASSYSLTPRHNEQFF
>-|TRBV10-3|TRBJ1-4|-|13
TGTGCCATCAGTGAGTCGACGGATGGGAAACTGTTTTTT
CAISESTDGKLFF
>-|TRBV19|TRBJ1-4|TRBD1|14
TGTGCCAGTAGTTCCAGACAGGGTAATGAAAAACTGTTTTTT
CASSSRQGNEKLFF
>-|TRBV5-1|TRBJ2-7|-|15
TGCGCCAGCAAATCGGAGGGGTCGCCAAGGTATGAGCAGTACTTC
CASKSEGSPRYEQYF
>once|TRBV7-8|TRBJ2-5|TRBD2|20
TGTGCCAGCAGCCCCAGCACTTTAGGACTAGCGGGGGGGTCAAGTGGGACCCAGTACTTC
CASSPSTLGLAGGSSGTQYF
>-|TRBV6-5|TRBJ2-1|-|12
TGTGCCAGCAGCACTACAACCCATGAGCAGTTCTTC
CASSTTTHEQFF
>-|TRBV7-9|TRBJ1-1|-|12
TGTGCCAGCAGCCCCCCGGGCACTGAAGCTTTCTTT
CASSPPGTEAFF
>-|TRBV7-6|TRBJ2-3|TRBD2|16
TGTGCCAGCAGCTCTAGCGGGGGGTTTGGTACAGATACGCAGTATTTT
CASSSSGGFGTDTQYF
>-|TRBV6-1|TRBJ1-5|-|15
TGTGCCAGCAGCATTCAAACACAGGGTTTTGGGCCCCAGCATTTT
CASSIQTQGFGPQHF
>-|TRBV5-4|TRBJ2-2|TRBD2|14
TGTGCCAGCAGCGGGGACTATGACACCGGGGAGCTGTTTTTT
CASSGDYDTGELFF
>few|TRBV6-1|TRBJ2-5|-|8
TGTCGTGGGGGGACCCAGTACTTC
CRGGTQYF
>-|TRBV6-1|TRBJ2-7|TRBD2|15
TGTGCCAGCAGTCCGGCTAGCGGGGGATACTACGAGCAGTACTTC
CASSPASGGYYEQYF
>-|TRBV11-2|TRBJ2-1|-|15
TGTGCCAGCAGGTTAGCGGTTAGCTCCTACAATGAGCAGTTCTTC
CASRLAVSSYNEQFF
>-|TRBV10-1|TRBJ2-2|-|15
TGCGCCAGCAGTGAACGGGGGTCGGACACCGGGGAGCTGTTTTTT
CASSERGSDTGELFF
>-|TRBV6-1|TRBJ1-1|-|15
TGTGCCAGCAGGCCCGCGGCCTCCTCGTACACTGAAGCTTTCTTT
CASRPAASSYTEAFF
>-|TRBV10-3|TRBJ1-1|TRBD1|16
TGTGCCATCAGTGGTGGACAGGGGGCTGTAAAAACTGAAGCTTTCTTT
CAISGGQGAVKTEAFF
>-|TRBV10-2|TRBJ2-5|-|15
TGCGCCAGCAGTGAGTTTAGAGGGATAGAGGAGACCCAGTACTTC
CASSEFRGIEETQYF
>few|TRBV6-5|TRBJ2-3|-|15
TGTGCCAGCAGCCCTCGTAATCGGTTGACAGATACGCAGTATTTT
CASSPRNRLTDTQYF
>-|TRBV9|TRBJ1-2|TRBD1|17
TGTGCCAGCAGCCTCTCAGGGGGCCAACAGGATAACTATGGCTACACCTTT
CASSLSGGQQDNYGYTF
>-|TRBV4-1|TRBJ2-7|TRBD1|18
TGCGCCAGCAGCCATAATACCTTCTGGGGACAGGATGAGCACGAGCAGTACTTC
CASSHNTFWGQDEHEQYF
>-|TRBV4-1|TRBJ1-2|-|17
TGCGCCAGCAGCCAAGGGATGACGGGGCAAACGAACTATGGCTACACCTTC
CASSQGMTGQTNYGYTF
>-|TRBV19|TRBJ2-7|TRBD2|15
TGTGCCAGTAGTCCGGTCGGGGGGAACTCCTACGAGCAGTACTTC
CASSPVGGNSYEQYF
>-|TRBV12-5|TRBJ1-2|-|12
TGTGCTAGTGGTGTCAGTAACTATGGCTACACCTTC
CASGVSNYGYTF
>-|TRBV5-1|TRBJ2-1|-|14
TGCGCCAGCACCCTGAGGGACACTGACAATGAGCAGTTCTTC
CASTLRDTDNEQFF
>-|TRBV29-1|TRBJ1-5|TRBD1|14
TGCAGCGTTTCCACAGGGGCGGCCAATCAGCCCCAGCATTTT
CSVSTGAANQPQHF
>-|TRBV30|TRBJ2-3|-|12
TGTGCCTGGAGTGTAATCTCAGATACGCAGTATTTT
CAWSVISDTQYF
>-|TRBV5-1|TRBJ2-5|-|14
TGCGCCAGCAGCTTGTACCGCGGGCAAGAGACCCAGTACTTC
CASSLYRGQETQYF
>-|TRBV7-9|TRBJ2-5|-|14
TGTGCCAGCAGTCTCTATGGGCTAGAGGAGACCCAGTACTTC
CASSLYGLEETQYF
>-|TRBV6-1|TRBJ1-6|TRBD1|15
TGTGCCAGCAGTGGTGCGGACAGGGTAACATCACCCCTCCACTTT
CASSGADRVTSPLHF
>-|TRBV10-1|TRBJ2-5|-|16
TGCGCCAGTTGGGAACGCAGAGGGAAGTACCAAGAGACCCAGTACTTC
CASWERRGKYQETQYF
>-|TRBV10-2|TRBJ2-5|TRBD2|14
TGCGCCAGCAGTCCCCCAGCGGGGGGGGAGACCCAGTACTTC
CASSPPAGGETQYF
>-|TRBV27|TRBJ2-7|-|8
TGTGCCAGCAGTTTGGAGCAATTC
CASSLEQF
>-|TRBV4-1|TRBJ2-5|TRBD2|15
TGCGCCAGCAGCCAAGTACTAGCGGGGGGAGAGACCCAGTACTTC
CASSQVLAGGETQYF
>-|TRBV6-1|TRBJ1-2|-|13
TGTGCCAGTCAATCAGCTGGCGGGTATGGCTACACCTTC
CASQSAGGYGYTF
>-|TRBV6-1|TRBJ2-7|-|13
TGTGCCAGCAGTGGGGGCTCTCCCTACGAGCAGTACTTC
CASSGGSPYEQYF
>-|TRBV5-4|TRBJ2-1|-|13
TGTGCCAGCCTAGGACAAGGGACTGTTGAGCAGTTCTTC
CASLGQGTVEQFF
>-|TRBV7-9|TRBJ2-7|-|16
TGTGCCAGCAGCCCCCCGGAAGGGTCAAGACCCTACGAGCAGTACTTC
CASSPPEGSRPYEQYF